Below are 30 T cell receptor beta chains sequenced from a single sample in a study of patients and donors after allogeneic stem cell transplantation. TCRdb reanalysed the RT-PCR reads using MiXCR and keeps one entry per CDR3 protein. The sample yields roughly 940,000 distinct CDR3 sequences, around 17% seen once. Input material: blood, either unsorted or a sorted T cell fraction (not recorded which). The receptor set was obtained from a human donor who was either an allogeneic HSCT recipient or a stem cell or donor lymphocyte infusion donor (not recorded which). It is not recorded whose cells these are; they may come from a transplant donor.

This chain connects TRBV5-6 to TRBJ2-7; 7 bases are shared with TRBD1. The germline gives CDR1 SGHDT, CDR2 YYEEEE. The CDR3 extends over 13 amino acids. V shed 3 bases, J shed 6 bases, and the junction held 6 bases outside the gene matches. CDR3 sequence: CASSSYYRGEQYF. The CDR3 bases are TGTGCCAGCAGCTCTTACTACAGGGGCGAGCAGTACTTC.

In its sample, this clonotype was seen many times. V usage is TRBV27 and J usage is TRBJ2-6; no definite D call. There are 15 residues in the CDR3. Germline CDR1 reads MNHEY; CDR2 reads SMNVEV (reference sequence). Trimming left V 5 bases short and J 1 base short, with 9 bases between. The CDR3 DNA sequence: TGTGCCAGCAGTCCAAGGGTTTCTGGGGCCAACGTCCTGACTTTC. The encoded protein is CASSPRVSGANVLTF.

This chain links TRBV24-1 with TRBJ2-3; D is ambiguous. Germline V gene data show CDR1 as KGHDR and CDR2 as SFDVKD. This CDR3 is built from 15 residues. The germline V and J ends were trimmed by 6 bases and 0 bases, with 12 bases remaining between them. CDR3 amino acids: CATSQSGLSTDTQYF. CDR3 coding DNA: TGTGCCACCAGTCAGTCTGGGCTTAGCACAGATACGCAGTATTTT.

A few counts support this clonotype. V usage is TRBV2 and J usage is TRBJ2-5, with unresolved D. The germline gives CDR1 SNHLY, CDR2 FYNNEI. CDR3 length: 13 amino acids. V gave up 3 bases and J gave up 7 bases, with 12 bases separating them. The CDR3 nucleotides are TGTGCCAGCAGTGACGGGTTATGGGGGACCCAGTACTTC. It yields the protein CASSDGLWGTQYF. The whole variable domain, filled in from reference TRBV2 and TRBJ2-5, reads EPEVTQTPSHQVTQMGQEVILRCVPISNHLYFYWYRQILGQKVEFLVSFYNNEISEKSEIFDDQFSVERPDGSNFTLKIRSTKLEDSAMYFCASSDGLWGTQYFGPGTRLLVL.

The chain carries TRBV20-1 and TRBJ1-2; possible D gene TRBD1, 5 bases. Germline CDR1 DFQATT, CDR2 SNEGSKA (reference sequence). The CDR3 loop spans 12 amino acids. V was cut by 7 bases and J by 4 bases, with 13 bases left in between. CDR3 sequence reads: CSVLTVTYGYTF. The CDR3, as DNA: TGCAGTGTATTGACAGTAACCTATGGCTACACCTTC.

This clonotype has a handful of counts. This chain connects TRBV20-1 to TRBJ2-7; 8 bases match TRBD2. With 0 bases clipped from V and 2 bases from J, the junction kept 6 bases outside the gene matches. Per the germline V gene, CDR1 is DFQATT and CDR2 is SNEGSKA (reference sequence). This CDR3 has 15 amino acids. CDR3 amino acids: CSARDPLAGTYEQYF. The CDR3 region has the DNA TGCAGTGCTAGAGATCCATTAGCGGGGACCTACGAGCAGTACTTC.

V and J are TRBV6-2 or TRBV6-3 and TRBJ2-1; unclear D gene. The V end was cut by 2 bases, the J end by 0 bases, with 11 bases between. The length of the CDR3 is 16 residues. CDR1 and CDR2 (germline): MNHEY, SVGEGT. The CDR3 reads CASSYPDWGSYNEQFF. The CDR3 DNA follows: TGTGCCAGCAGTTACCCCGATTGGGGCTCCTACAATGAGCAGTTCTTC.

In its sample, this clonotype was seen many times. This chain uses TRBV12-3 or TRBV12-4 with TRBJ1-2; D ambiguous. V was pared by 1 base and J by 3 bases, with 12 bases between. This CDR3 spans 15 amino acids. CDR3 nucleotide sequence: TGTGCCAGCAGTTTAGGCACGCAGCAAGACTATGGCTACACCTTC. Residues: CASSLGTQQDYGYTF.

V usage is TRBV30 and J usage is TRBJ1-1; possible D gene TRBD1, 5 bases. Looked up from germline, CDR1 is GTSNPN and CDR2 is SVGIG (reference sequence). Trimming removed 0 bases at V and 1 base at J, with 6 bases between. The CDR3 is 13 amino acids. The CDR3 sequence: CAWSVQANTEAFF. CDR3 in DNA: TGTGCCTGGAGTGTACAGGCGAACACTGAAGCTTTCTTT.

The chain has TRBV15 and TRBJ1-2; possible D gene TRBD1, 5 bases. The germline V gene encodes CDR1 LNHNV and CDR2 YYDKDF (reference sequence). Trimming shortened V by 0 bases and J by 3 bases, and 11 bases separated the two germline ends. The CDR3 has 15 amino acids. Here the CDR3 reads CATSRDKTGDYGYTF. The CDR3 region has the DNA TGTGCCACCAGCAGAGATAAAACAGGCGACTATGGCTACACCTTC.

This clonotype was recorded at least ten times. V is TRBV10-3 and J is TRBJ2-4; D perhaps matches TRBD1 (5 bases). CDR1 is ENHRY and CDR2 is SYGVKD in the germline V gene. This CDR3 is 13 amino acids long. V gave up 0 bases and J gave up 6 bases, with 6 bases separating them. CDR3 sequence (DNA): TGTGCCATCAGTGAGTCAGGGGCAAACATTCAGTACTTC. Residues: CAISESGANIQYF.

V usage is TRBV19 and J usage is TRBJ2-1, with 8 bases lining up with TRBD2. Losses at the gene ends were 10 bases for V and 3 bases for J; bases not matched to a gene: 14. Germline V gives CDR1 LNHDA, CDR2 SQIVND (reference sequence). This CDR3 region has 16 residues. The CDR3 region has the DNA TGTGCCACCCCCCCGGGGGGGTCTCCCTTCTACAATGAGCAGTTCTTC. Residues: CATPPGGSPFYNEQFF.

This clonotype was recorded a few times. The chain joins TRBV6-5 to TRBJ2-2; D call uncertain. V lost 4 bases, J lost 3 bases, and 15 bases lay in between. Germline CDR1 and CDR2: MNHEY and SVGAGI. The CDR3 extends over 16 amino acids. CDR3 amino acids: CASSSTPDSYTGELFF. DNA of the CDR3: TGTGCCAGCAGTTCCACGCCAGACTCGTACACCGGGGAGCTGTTTTTT.

This clonotype was recorded a few times. The chain uses TRBV5-1 and TRBJ2-3; the match to TRBD2 covers 8 bases. After removal of 2 bases from V and 2 bases from J, the junction contained 4 bases not matched to a gene. Per the germline V gene, CDR1 is SGHRS and CDR2 is YFSETQ. The length of the CDR3 is 15 residues. The CDR3 region is CASSFPGGDTDTQYF. The CDR3 bases are TGCGCCAGCAGCTTTCCGGGGGGGGACACAGATACGCAGTATTTT.

This chain joins TRBV20-1 and TRBJ2-3; TRBD2 matches at 12 bases. The CDR3 is made up of 15 amino acids. From germline, CDR1 is DFQATT and CDR2 SNEGSKA (reference sequence). The V gene end was trimmed by 0 bases and the J gene end by 5 bases; junction bases not matched to a gene: 3. The CDR3 loop reads CSAREASGGGDTQYF. CDR3 bases: TGCAGTGCTAGAGAGGCTAGCGGGGGGGGAGATACGCAGTATTTT.

This clonotype was seen only a few times. This rearrangement joins TRBV6-5 to TRBJ2-5; D uncertain. Germline assignment: CDR1 MNHEY and CDR2 SVGAGI. The CDR3 totals 13 residues. V was shortened by 3 bases and J by 3 bases, with 8 bases between the two germline ends. The CDR3, as DNA: TGTGCCAGCAGTTATAAGGGAAAAGAGACCCAGTACTTC. Translation gives CASSYKGKETQYF.

The chain combines TRBV12-3 or TRBV12-4 with TRBJ1-1, with 7 bases that match TRBD1. The CDR3 covers 11 residues. The junction had 9 bases not matched to a gene; V was cut back by 10 bases and J by 10 bases. In DNA, the CDR3 is TGTGCCACCCAAACCAGGGGGAGAGCTTTCTTT. Encoded protein: CATQTRGRAFF.

The chain uses TRBV20-1 and TRBJ2-1, with 7 positions matching TRBD2. The junction had 8 bases not matched to a gene; V was cut back by 6 bases and J by 0 bases. CDR3 size: 15 residues. Looked up from germline, CDR1 is DFQATT and CDR2 is SNEGSKA (reference sequence). CDR3 bases: TGCAGTGCCGGGGAAGCGGGACGCTCCTACAATGAGCAGTTCTTC. Translated: CSAGEAGRSYNEQFF.

The chain combines TRBV6-1 with TRBJ2-7; D uncertain. Trimming removed 6 bases from V and 3 bases from J, with 6 bases in between. Germline loops: CDR1 MNHNS, CDR2 SASEGT. The CDR3 is made up of 11 amino acids. The CDR3 DNA reads as TGTGCCAGCAGGACCAACTACGAGCAGTACTTC. Its translation is CASRTNYEQYF.

At least ten counts were recorded for this clonotype. V and J are TRBV4-3 and TRBJ2-7; D perhaps matches TRBD2 (5 bases). Germline assignment: CDR1 LGHNA and CDR2 YSLEER. Trimming took off 3 bases at V and 0 bases at J, with 18 bases between the two ends. The CDR3 has 17 amino acids. This CDR3 reads CASSQRDIAISSYEQYF. CDR3 in DNA: TGCGCCAGCAGCCAGAGGGATATAGCAATAAGCTCCTACGAGCAGTACTTC.

V usage is TRBV7-9 and J usage is TRBJ2-5, with 8 bases identical to TRBD1. V was clipped by 4 bases and J by 1 base; unmatched bases: 11. This CDR3 is built from 17 residues. Germline CDR1 reads SEHNR; CDR2 reads FQNEAQ (reference sequence). Here the CDR3 reads CASSYLKDRGFQETQYF. The DNA for the CDR3 is TGTGCCAGCAGCTATCTGAAAGACAGGGGATTCCAAGAGACCCAGTACTTC.

J is TRBJ1-1 and V is TRBV7-9; D is uncertain. The germline V gene has CDR1 SEHNR and CDR2 FQNEAQ (reference sequence). Trimming cost V 3 bases and J 5 bases, with 7 bases left between them. The CDR3 consists of 12 residues. The CDR3 DNA reads TGTGCCAGCAGCTTCAGTAAGACTGAAGCTTTCTTT. This sequence encodes CASSFSKTEAFF.

The table lists this clonotype with many counts. This chain uses TRBV5-1 with TRBJ2-5; D possibly corresponds to TRBD2 (6 bases). The germline CDR1 and CDR2 sequences are SGHRS and YFSETQ. CDR3 length: 13 amino acids. Between the trimmed V and J ends, which lost 3 bases and 2 bases, there was a span of 8 bases. The CDR3 sequence: CASSYGTQETQYF. The DNA of the CDR3 is TGCGCCAGCAGCTACGGGACTCAAGAGACCCAGTACTTC.

The chain has TRBV29-1 and TRBJ2-2, with 7 bases lining up with TRBD2. The CDR3 runs to 14 residues. The germline gives CDR1 SQVTM, CDR2 ANQGSEA. The DNA for the CDR3 is TGCAGTGTTACGGGAGGACCGAACACCGGGGAGCTGTTTTTT. This codes for CSVTGGPNTGELFF.

This clonotype came up a few times. This chain links TRBV6-1 with TRBJ2-1, with TRBD2 as a possible D gene (5 bases). Trimming shortened V by 7 bases and J by 1 base, and 14 bases separated the two germline ends. Germline V gene sequence: CDR1 MNHNS, CDR2 SASEGT. CDR3 length: 15 amino acids. The CDR3 region has the DNA TGTGCCAGCACAACCGGCTCGGGGTCCTACAATGAGCAGTTCTTC. It specifies CASTTGSGSYNEQFF.

This clonotype came up a few times. The gene calls are TRBV5-6 and TRBJ2-5; D tentatively fits TRBD1 or TRBD2 (5 bases each). The CDR3 is 16 residues long. Looked up from germline, CDR1 is SGHDT and CDR2 is YYEEEE. With 0 bases removed from V and 0 bases from J, the gap between germline ends came to 12 bases. This CDR3 reads CASSLGGTAYQETQYF. CDR3 bases: TGTGCCAGCAGCTTGGGTGGGACGGCGTACCAAGAGACCCAGTACTTC.

The chain recombines TRBV12-3 or TRBV12-4 with TRBJ2-2; D not resolved. The CDR3 is 14 residues long. V shed 6 bases and J shed 0 bases, with 8 bases lying between them. The CDR3 sequence is CASSYRPNTGELFF. The CDR3 nucleotides read TGTGCCAGCAGCTATCGACCGAACACCGGGGAGCTGTTTTTT.

This chain uses TRBV12-3 or TRBV12-4 with TRBJ2-5, with no clear D. The germline V and J ends were trimmed by 7 bases and 5 bases, with 11 bases remaining between them. The CDR3 length is 12 residues. CDR3 loop: CASTLMGETQYF. The CDR3, as DNA: TGTGCCAGCACCCTCATGGGGGAGACCCAGTACTTC.

The rearrangement joins TRBV7-6 to TRBJ1-1; D possibly corresponds to TRBD1 (5 bases). In germline, CDR1 is SGHVS, CDR2 FNYEAQ. The CDR3 has 13 residues. V was shortened by 11 bases and J by 5 bases, with 18 bases between the two germline ends. The CDR3: CASREPGGTEAFF. DNA for the CDR3: TGTGCCTCCCGTGAGCCGGGGGGAACTGAAGCTTTCTTT.

This clonotype was counted only a few times. V usage is TRBV13 and J usage is TRBJ1-1, with 7 positions matching TRBD1. This CDR3 has 17 amino acids. Germline V CDR1 and CDR2: PRHDT, FYEKMQ (reference sequence). Trimming at V came to 5 bases and at J to 3 bases, leaving 15 bases not matched to a gene. The CDR3 loop reads CASSLKGGDSPYTEAFF. CDR3 DNA sequence: TGTGCCAGCAGCCTTAAAGGGGGGGACAGTCCATACACTGAAGCTTTCTTT.